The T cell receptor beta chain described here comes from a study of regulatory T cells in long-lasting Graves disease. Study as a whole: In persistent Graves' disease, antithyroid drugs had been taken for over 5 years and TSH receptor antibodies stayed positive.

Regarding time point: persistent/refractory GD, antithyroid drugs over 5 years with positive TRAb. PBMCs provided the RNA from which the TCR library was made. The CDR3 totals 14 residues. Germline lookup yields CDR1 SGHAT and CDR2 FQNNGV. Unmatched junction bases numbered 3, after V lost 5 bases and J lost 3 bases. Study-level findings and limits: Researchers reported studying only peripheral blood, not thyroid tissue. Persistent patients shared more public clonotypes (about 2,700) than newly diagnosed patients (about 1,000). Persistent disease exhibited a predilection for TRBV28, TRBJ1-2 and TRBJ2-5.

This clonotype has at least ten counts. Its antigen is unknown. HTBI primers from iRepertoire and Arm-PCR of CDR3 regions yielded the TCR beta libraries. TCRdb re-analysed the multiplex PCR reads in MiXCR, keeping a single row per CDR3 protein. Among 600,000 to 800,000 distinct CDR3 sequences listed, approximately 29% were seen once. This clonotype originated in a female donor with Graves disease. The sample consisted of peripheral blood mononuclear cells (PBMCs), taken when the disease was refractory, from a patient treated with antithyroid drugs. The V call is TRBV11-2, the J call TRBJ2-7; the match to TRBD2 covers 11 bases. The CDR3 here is CASSPTSGSYEQYF. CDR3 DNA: TGTGCCAGCAGCCCCACTAGCGGGAGCTACGAGCAGTACTTC.